The 3 T cell receptor beta chains given below trace back to one sample, sequenced in a study. The TRBV12-4/TRBJ1-2 clonotypes were amplified using barcode primers with ligated adaptors. TCRdb used MiXCR to reprocess the multiplex PCR reads, holding one entry per CDR3 protein. This table holds 450 or so distinct CDR3 sequences, less than 30% found once. Sequenced material: memory CD4+ T cells sorted from blood. Subset noted: memory CD4+ T cells, CD4+CD45RO+CD25-. These receptors were obtained from a female donor with breast cancer.

V gene TRBV12-3 or TRBV12-4 combines with J gene TRBJ1-2, with TRBD1 as a possible D gene (6 bases). Trimming removed 6 bases at V and 4 bases at J, with 15 bases between. The CDR3 covers 14 residues. The CDR3 region has the DNA TGTGCCAGCAGCCGTTCGACAGGCGTCTATGGCTACACCTTC. It yields the protein CASSRSTGVYGYTF.

By frequency in the sample, this clonotype is large. The V gene is TRBV12-3 or TRBV12-4, the J gene TRBJ1-2; D gene ambiguous. V lost 5 bases, J lost 4 bases, and 8 bases lay in between. This CDR3 region has 12 residues. The CDR3 is CASSPAGYGYTF. As DNA, the CDR3 is TGTGCCAGCAGTCCCGCCGGCTATGGCTACACCTTC.

The V call is TRBV12-3 or TRBV12-4, the J call TRBJ1-2, with 7 nucleotides matching TRBD1. The J segment lost 0 bases and the V segment lost 6 bases, leaving 4 bases of the junction unmatched. The CDR3 is 14 residues long. CDR3 in DNA: TGTGCCAGCAGGCCCGGGACAGCTAACTATGGCTACACCTTC. Translating it yields CASRPGTANYGYTF.